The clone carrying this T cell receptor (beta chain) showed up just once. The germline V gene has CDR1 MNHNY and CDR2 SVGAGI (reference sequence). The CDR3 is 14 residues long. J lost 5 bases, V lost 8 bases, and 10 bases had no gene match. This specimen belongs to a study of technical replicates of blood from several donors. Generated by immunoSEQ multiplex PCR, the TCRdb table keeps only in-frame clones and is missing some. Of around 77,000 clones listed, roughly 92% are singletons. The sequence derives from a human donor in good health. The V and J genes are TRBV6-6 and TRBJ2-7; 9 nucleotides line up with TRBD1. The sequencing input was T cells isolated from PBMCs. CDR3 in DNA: TGTGCCAGCCGGTGGGCACAGGGGGCCAACGAGCAGTACTTC. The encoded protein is CASRWAQGANEQYF.